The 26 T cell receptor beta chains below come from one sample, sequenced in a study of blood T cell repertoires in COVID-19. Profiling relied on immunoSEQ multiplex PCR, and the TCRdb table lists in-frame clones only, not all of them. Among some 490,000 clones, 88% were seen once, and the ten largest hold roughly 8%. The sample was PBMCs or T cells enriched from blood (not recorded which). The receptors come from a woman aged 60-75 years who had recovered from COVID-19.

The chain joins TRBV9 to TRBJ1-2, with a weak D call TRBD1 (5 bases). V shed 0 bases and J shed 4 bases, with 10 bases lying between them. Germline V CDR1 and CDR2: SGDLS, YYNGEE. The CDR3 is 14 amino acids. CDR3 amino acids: CASSVGGDGYGYTF. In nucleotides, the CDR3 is TGTGCCAGCAGCGTAGGCGGGGACGGCTATGGCTACACCTTC. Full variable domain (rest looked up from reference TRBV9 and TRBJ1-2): DSGVTQTPKHLITATGQRVTLRCSPRSGDLSVYWYQQSLDQGLQFLIQYYNGEERAKGNILERFSAQQFPDLHSELNLSSLELGDSALYFCASSVGGDGYGYTFGSGTRLTVV.

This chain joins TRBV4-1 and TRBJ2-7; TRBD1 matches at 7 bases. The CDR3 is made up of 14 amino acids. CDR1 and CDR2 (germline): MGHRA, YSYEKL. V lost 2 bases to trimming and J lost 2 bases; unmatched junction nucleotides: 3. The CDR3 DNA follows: TGCGCCAGCAGCCAACGACAGGGAACCTACGAGCAGTACTTC. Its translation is CASSQRQGTYEQYF.

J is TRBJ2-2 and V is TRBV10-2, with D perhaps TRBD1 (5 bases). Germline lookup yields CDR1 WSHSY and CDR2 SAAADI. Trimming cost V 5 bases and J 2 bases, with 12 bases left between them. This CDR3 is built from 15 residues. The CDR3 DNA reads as TGCGCCAGCAGTATGGGGCAACACAACACCGGGGAGCTGTTTTTT. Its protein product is CASSMGQHNTGELFF.

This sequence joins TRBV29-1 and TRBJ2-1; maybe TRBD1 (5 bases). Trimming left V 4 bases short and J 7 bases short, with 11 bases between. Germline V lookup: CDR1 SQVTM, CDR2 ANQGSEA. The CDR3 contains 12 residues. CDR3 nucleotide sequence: TGCAGCGTTGTCAGGGTGGGGAATGAGCAGTTCTTC. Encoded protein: CSVVRVGNEQFF.

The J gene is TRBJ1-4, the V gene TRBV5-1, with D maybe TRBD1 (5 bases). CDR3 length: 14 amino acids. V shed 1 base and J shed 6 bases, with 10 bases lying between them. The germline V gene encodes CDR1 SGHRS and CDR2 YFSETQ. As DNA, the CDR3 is TGCGCCAGCAGCTTGTGGGGAGGGGATGAAAAACTGTTTTTT. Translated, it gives CASSLWGGDEKLFF.

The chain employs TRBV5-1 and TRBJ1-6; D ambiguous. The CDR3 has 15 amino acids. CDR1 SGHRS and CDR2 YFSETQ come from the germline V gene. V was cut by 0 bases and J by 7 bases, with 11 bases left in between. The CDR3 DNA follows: TGCGCCAGCAGCTTGGACACCGTGCCCAATTCACCCCTCCACTTT. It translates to CASSLDTVPNSPLHF.

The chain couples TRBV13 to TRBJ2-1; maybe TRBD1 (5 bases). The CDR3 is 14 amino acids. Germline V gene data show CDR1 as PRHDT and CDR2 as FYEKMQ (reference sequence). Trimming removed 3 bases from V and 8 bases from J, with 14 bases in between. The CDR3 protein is CASSFGRQYDEQFF. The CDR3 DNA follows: TGTGCCAGCAGCTTCGGCAGACAGTACGATGAGCAGTTCTTC.

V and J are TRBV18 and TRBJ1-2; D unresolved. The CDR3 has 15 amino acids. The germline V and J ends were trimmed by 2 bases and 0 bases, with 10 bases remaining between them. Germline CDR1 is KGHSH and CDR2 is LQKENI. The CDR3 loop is CASSPAAGSNYGYTF. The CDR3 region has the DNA TGTGCCAGCTCACCAGCGGCTGGATCTAACTATGGCTACACCTTC.

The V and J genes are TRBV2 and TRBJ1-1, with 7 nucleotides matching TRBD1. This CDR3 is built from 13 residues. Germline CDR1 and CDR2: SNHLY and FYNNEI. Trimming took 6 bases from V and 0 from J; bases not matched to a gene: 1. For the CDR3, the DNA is TGTGCCAGCAGCCAGGGGGTGAACACTGAAGCTTTCTTT. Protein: CASSQGVNTEAFF.

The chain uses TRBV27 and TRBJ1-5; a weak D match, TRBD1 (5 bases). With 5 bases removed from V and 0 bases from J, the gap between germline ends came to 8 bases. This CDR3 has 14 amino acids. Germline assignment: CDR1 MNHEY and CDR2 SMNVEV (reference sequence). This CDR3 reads CASSTGYSNQPQHF. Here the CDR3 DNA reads TGTGCCAGCAGTACAGGTTATAGCAATCAGCCCCAGCATTTT.

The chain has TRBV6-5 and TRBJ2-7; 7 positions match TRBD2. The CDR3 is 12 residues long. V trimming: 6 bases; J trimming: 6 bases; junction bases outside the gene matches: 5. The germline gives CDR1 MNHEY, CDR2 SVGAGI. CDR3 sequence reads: CASSSPGGEQYF. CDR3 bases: TGTGCCAGCAGCTCCCCGGGGGGCGAGCAGTACTTC.

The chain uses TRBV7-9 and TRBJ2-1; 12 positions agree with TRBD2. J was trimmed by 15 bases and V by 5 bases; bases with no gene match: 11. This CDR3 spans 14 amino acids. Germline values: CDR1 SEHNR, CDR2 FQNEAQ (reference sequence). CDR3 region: CASSDGLAGPHGFF. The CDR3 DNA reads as TGTGCCAGCAGCGACGGACTAGCGGGGCCCCACGGGTTCTTC.

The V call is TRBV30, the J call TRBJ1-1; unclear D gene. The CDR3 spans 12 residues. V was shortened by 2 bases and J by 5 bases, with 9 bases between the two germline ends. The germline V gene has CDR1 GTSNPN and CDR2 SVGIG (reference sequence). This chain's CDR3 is CAWSLGRTEAFF. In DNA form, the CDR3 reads TGTGCCTGGAGTCTAGGGAGGACTGAAGCTTTCTTT.

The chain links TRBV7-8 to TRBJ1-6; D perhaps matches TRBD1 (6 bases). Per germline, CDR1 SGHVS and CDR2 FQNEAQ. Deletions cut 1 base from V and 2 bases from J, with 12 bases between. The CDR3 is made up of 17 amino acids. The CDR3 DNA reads TGTGCCAGCAGCTTAGTACTTTCAGGGGCCTATAATTCACCCCTCCACTTT. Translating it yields CASSLVLSGAYNSPLHF.

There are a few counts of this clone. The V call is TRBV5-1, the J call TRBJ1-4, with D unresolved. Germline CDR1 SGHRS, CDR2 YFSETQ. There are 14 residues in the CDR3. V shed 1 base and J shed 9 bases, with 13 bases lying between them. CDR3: CASSLSPYGKKLFF. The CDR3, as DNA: TGCGCCAGCAGCTTGTCCCCCTACGGGAAAAAACTGTTTTTT.

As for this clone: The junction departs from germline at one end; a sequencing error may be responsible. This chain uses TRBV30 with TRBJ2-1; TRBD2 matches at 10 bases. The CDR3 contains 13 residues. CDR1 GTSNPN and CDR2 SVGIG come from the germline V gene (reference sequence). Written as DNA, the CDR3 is TGTGCCTGGAGTGTATCGGCTAGCGGGGGCTGGATCTTC. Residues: CAWSVSASGGWIF.

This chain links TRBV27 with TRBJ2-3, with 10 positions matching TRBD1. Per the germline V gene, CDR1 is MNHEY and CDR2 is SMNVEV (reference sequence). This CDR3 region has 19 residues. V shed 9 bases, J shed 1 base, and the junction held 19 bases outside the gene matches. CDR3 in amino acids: CASQHYRDRGGLGTDTQYF. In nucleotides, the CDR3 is TGTGCCAGTCAACACTACCGGGACAGGGGTGGTTTGGGCACAGATACGCAGTATTTT.

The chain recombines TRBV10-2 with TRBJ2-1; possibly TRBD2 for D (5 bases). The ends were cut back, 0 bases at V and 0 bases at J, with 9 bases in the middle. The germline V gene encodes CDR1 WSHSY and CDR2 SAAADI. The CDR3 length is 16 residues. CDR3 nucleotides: TGCGCCAGCAGTGAGTCGGACTGGAGCTCCTACAATGAGCAGTTCTTC. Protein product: CASSESDWSSYNEQFF.

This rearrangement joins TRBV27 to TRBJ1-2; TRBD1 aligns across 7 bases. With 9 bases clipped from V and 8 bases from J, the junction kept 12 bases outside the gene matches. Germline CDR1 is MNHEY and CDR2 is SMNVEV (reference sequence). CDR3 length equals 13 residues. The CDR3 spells CASGRRQGGGYTF. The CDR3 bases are TGTGCCAGTGGGAGGCGGCAGGGGGGCGGCTACACCTTC.

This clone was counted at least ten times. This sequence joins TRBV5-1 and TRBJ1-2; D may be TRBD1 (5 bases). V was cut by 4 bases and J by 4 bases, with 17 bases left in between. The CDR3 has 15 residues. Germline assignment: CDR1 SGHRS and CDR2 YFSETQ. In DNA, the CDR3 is TGCGCCAGCAGCCCAGAAGACAGTCTTGCCTATGGCTACACCTTC. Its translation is CASSPEDSLAYGYTF.

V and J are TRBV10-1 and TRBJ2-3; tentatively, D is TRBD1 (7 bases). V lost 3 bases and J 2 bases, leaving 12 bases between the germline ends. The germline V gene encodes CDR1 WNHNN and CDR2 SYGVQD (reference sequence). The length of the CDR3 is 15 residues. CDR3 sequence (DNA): TGCGCCAGCAGTGACTCCAGGGGGGACACAGATACGCAGTATTTT. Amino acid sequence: CASSDSRGDTDTQYF.

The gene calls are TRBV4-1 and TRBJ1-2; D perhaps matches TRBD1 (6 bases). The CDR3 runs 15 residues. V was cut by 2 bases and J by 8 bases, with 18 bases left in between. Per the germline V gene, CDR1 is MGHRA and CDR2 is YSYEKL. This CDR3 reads CASSQRTEPLHGYTF. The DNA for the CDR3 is TGCGCCAGCAGCCAACGGACAGAGCCCCTCCACGGCTACACCTTC.

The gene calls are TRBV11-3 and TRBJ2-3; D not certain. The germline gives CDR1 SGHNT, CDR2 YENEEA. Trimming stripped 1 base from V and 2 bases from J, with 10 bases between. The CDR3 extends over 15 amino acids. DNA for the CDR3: TGTGCCAGCAGCTTAGCGGCAGGAATCACAGATACGCAGTATTTT. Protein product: CASSLAAGITDTQYF.

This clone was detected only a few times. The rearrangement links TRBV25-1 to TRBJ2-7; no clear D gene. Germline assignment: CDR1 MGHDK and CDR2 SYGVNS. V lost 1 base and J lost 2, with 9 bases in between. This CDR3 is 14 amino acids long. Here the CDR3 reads CASSEWAVAYEQYV. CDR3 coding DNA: TGTGCCAGCAGTGAATGGGCCGTCGCCTACGAGCAGTACGTC.

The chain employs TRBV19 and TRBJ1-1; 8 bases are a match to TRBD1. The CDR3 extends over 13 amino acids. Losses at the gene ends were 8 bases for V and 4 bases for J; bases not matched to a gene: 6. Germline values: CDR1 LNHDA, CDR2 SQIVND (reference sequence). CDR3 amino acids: CASGQGGSTEAFF. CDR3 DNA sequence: TGTGCCAGTGGACAGGGCGGTAGCACTGAAGCTTTCTTT.

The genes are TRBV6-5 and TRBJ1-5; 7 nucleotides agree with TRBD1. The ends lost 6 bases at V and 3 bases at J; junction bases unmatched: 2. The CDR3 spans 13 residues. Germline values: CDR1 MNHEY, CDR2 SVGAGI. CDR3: CASRQGFNQPQHF. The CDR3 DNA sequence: TGTGCCAGCAGACAGGGGTTCAATCAGCCCCAGCATTTT.